The rows below give T cell receptor beta chains drawn from one sample of a study of T cell responses to AZD1222 COVID-19 vaccine. Clones were read by immunoSEQ multiplex PCR, and TCRdb kept only the in-frame ones, dropping some. This table holds more than 100,000 clones, around nine tenths found once. Sequenced here: peripheral blood, sampled on day 0 of AZD1222 vaccination. The receptors come from an adult in good health. The CDR3 runs from the conserved cysteine through the conserved F or W. A D gene is named only where the DNA matches it firmly. A row's size may be missing; if present it is once, few, many or a size class.

D gene: -; J gene: TRBJ1-4; V gene: TRBV3-1/TRBV3-2; clone size: -; CDR3 DNA: TGTGCCAGCAGCCAACCGGGAGCAACTAATGAAAAACTGTTTTTT; CDR3 protein: CASSQPGATNEKLFF
D gene: -; J gene: TRBJ1-4; V gene: TRBV7-9; clone size: few; CDR3 DNA: TGTGCCAGCAGCTTGGGAGGGAGTGAAAAACTGTTTTTT; CDR3 protein: CASSLGGSEKLFF
D gene: TRBD1; J gene: TRBJ2-3; V gene: TRBV25-1; clone size: -; CDR3 DNA: TGTGCCAGCACTCTACAGGGGGCTGGCACAGATACGCAGTATTTT; CDR3 protein: CASTLQGAGTDTQYF
D gene: TRBD2; J gene: TRBJ2-1; V gene: TRBV3-1/TRBV3-2; clone size: -; CDR3 DNA: TGTGCCAGCAGCCAATGGAGACTAGCAGTCTACAATGAGCAGTTCTTC; CDR3 protein: CASSQWRLAVYNEQFF
D gene: -; J gene: TRBJ2-4; V gene: TRBV23-1; clone size: -; CDR3 DNA: TGCGCCGCTATCTCCAGGGCCAAAAACATTCAGTACTTC; CDR3 protein: CAAISRAKNIQYF
D gene: -; J gene: TRBJ2-3; V gene: TRBV10-1; clone size: -; CDR3 DNA: TGCGCCAGCGGTTGGGGATCGGGGGGCACAGATACGCAGTATTTT; CDR3 protein: CASGWGSGGTDTQYF
D gene: TRBD1; J gene: TRBJ2-7; V gene: TRBV10-3; clone size: -; CDR3 DNA: TGTGCCATCAGTGAGTCACCGGGACAGGTAACCTACGAGCAGTACTTC; CDR3 protein: CAISESPGQVTYEQYF
D gene: TRBD1; J gene: TRBJ1-2; V gene: TRBV12-3/TRBV12-4; clone size: once; CDR3 DNA: TGTGCCAGCAGTCAGACAGGGAGCTATGGCTACACCTTC; CDR3 protein: CASSQTGSYGYTF
D gene: -; J gene: TRBJ1-2; V gene: TRBV19; clone size: -; CDR3 DNA: TGTGCCAGTAGTAGAGGGGACTATGGCTACACCTTC; CDR3 protein: CASSRGDYGYTF
D gene: -; J gene: TRBJ1-4; V gene: TRBV2; clone size: -; CDR3 DNA: TGTGCCAGCACCGGGAGGCGAGGGGATGAAAAACTGTTTTTT; CDR3 protein: CASTGRRGDEKLFF
D gene: TRBD1; J gene: TRBJ1-4; V gene: TRBV7-9; clone size: -; CDR3 DNA: TGTGCCAGCAGCCGGACCCAGGGGGCGGTTGAAAAACTGTTTTTT; CDR3 protein: CASSRTQGAVEKLFF
D gene: -; J gene: TRBJ1-6; V gene: TRBV7-9; clone size: -; CDR3 DNA: TGTGCCAGCAGCTTACCGGGGGGTGCCAGGCGGAATTCACCCCTCCACTTT; CDR3 protein: CASSLPGGARRNSPLHF
D gene: -; J gene: TRBJ2-7; V gene: TRBV19; clone size: -; CDR3 DNA: TGTGCCAGTAGTCAGGGGGAGGGCGGCTACGAGCAGTACTTC; CDR3 protein: CASSQGEGGYEQYF
D gene: -; J gene: TRBJ2-3; V gene: TRBV10-3; clone size: -; CDR3 DNA: TGTGCCATCAGCCCCGGGACCACCCCCGGTACGCAGTATTTT; CDR3 protein: CAISPGTTPGTQYF
D gene: -; J gene: TRBJ2-1; V gene: TRBV11-3; clone size: once; CDR3 DNA: TGTGCCAGCAGCTTGAGGGTAAGAGGATACAATGAGCAGTTCTTC; CDR3 protein: CASSLRVRGYNEQFF
D gene: TRBD1; J gene: TRBJ2-3; V gene: TRBV10-3; clone size: -; CDR3 DNA: TGTGCCATCAGTGAAGGGACAGGGGGCACAGATACGCAGTATTTT; CDR3 protein: CAISEGTGGTDTQYF
D gene: TRBD1; J gene: TRBJ1-2; V gene: TRBV11-2; clone size: -; CDR3 DNA: TGTGCCAGCAGCCCGGGACAGGACTATGGCTACACCTTC; CDR3 protein: CASSPGQDYGYTF
D gene: TRBD1; J gene: TRBJ1-5; V gene: TRBV23-1; clone size: -; CDR3 DNA: TGCGCCAGCAGTCCCCTTTTTGCCGGGACAGGGGAGGCTCAGCCCCAGCATTTT; CDR3 protein: CASSPLFAGTGEAQPQHF
D gene: -; J gene: TRBJ2-5; V gene: TRBV7-8; clone size: -; CDR3 DNA: TGTGCCAGCAGCATACGAGAGGGTCACAGGGAGACCCAGTACTTC; CDR3 protein: CASSIREGHRETQYF
D gene: -; J gene: TRBJ2-3; V gene: TRBV2; clone size: -; CDR3 DNA: TGTGCCAGCAGTGGGCCTTGGGGGAGACGGGGAGATACGCAGTATTTT; CDR3 protein: CASSGPWGRRGDTQYF
D gene: -; J gene: TRBJ1-5; V gene: TRBV27; clone size: -; CDR3 DNA: TGTGCCAGCAGCCCCACAGGGTGGGGTCAGCCCCAGCATTTT; CDR3 protein: CASSPTGWGQPQHF
D gene: -; J gene: TRBJ2-2; V gene: TRBV12-5; clone size: once; CDR3 DNA: TGTGCTAGTGGTTTGGGGGCCGGATCGGTCGGGGAGCTGTTTTTT; CDR3 protein: CASGLGAGSVGELFF
D gene: -; J gene: TRBJ1-2; V gene: TRBV7-9; clone size: -; CDR3 DNA: TGTGCCAGCAGCTTAGTGAAGGGAGGGAAAACTAACTATGGCTACACCTTC; CDR3 protein: CASSLVKGGKTNYGYTF
D gene: TRBD1; J gene: TRBJ1-4; V gene: TRBV19; clone size: -; CDR3 DNA: TGTGCCAGTAGGGGGACAGCAACTAATGAAAAACTGTTTTTT; CDR3 protein: CASRGTATNEKLFF
D gene: -; J gene: TRBJ2-3; V gene: TRBV5-1; clone size: once; CDR3 DNA: TGCGCCAGCAGCAGTATCCGTAGCACAGATACGCAGTATTTT; CDR3 protein: CASSSIRSTDTQYF
D gene: -; J gene: TRBJ1-4; V gene: TRBV11-2; clone size: -; CDR3 DNA: TGTGCCAGCAGCTTAAGGGTTGGGGAAAAACTGTTTTTT; CDR3 protein: CASSLRVGEKLFF
D gene: -; J gene: TRBJ1-1; V gene: TRBV12-5; clone size: -; CDR3 DNA: TGTGCTAGTGGTTTGGGTGGGGCAGCCAGAGCTTTCTTT; CDR3 protein: CASGLGGAARAFF
D gene: -; J gene: TRBJ1-1; V gene: TRBV6-5; clone size: once; CDR3 DNA: TGTGCCAGCAGTTACTCTTTGGGGGGAGACACTGAAGCTTTCTTT; CDR3 protein: CASSYSLGGDTEAFF
D gene: -; J gene: TRBJ1-6; V gene: TRBV4-1; clone size: few; CDR3 DNA: TGCGCCAGCAGCCAGGAACTCCTCTCACCCCTCCACTTT; CDR3 protein: CASSQELLSPLHF
D gene: TRBD1; J gene: TRBJ2-5; V gene: TRBV19; clone size: -; CDR3 DNA: TGTGCCAGTAGTATAAGAGGGAGACAGGGGAAGGAGACCCAGTACTTC; CDR3 protein: CASSIRGRQGKETQYF
D gene: TRBD2; J gene: TRBJ2-7; V gene: TRBV4-1; clone size: -; CDR3 DNA: TGCGCCAGCAGCCCCATTGGGGGGGGACCCTACGAGCAGTACTTC; CDR3 protein: CASSPIGGGPYEQYF
D gene: -; J gene: TRBJ1-1; V gene: TRBV6-5; clone size: -; CDR3 DNA: TGTGCCAGCAGTTACGACAGCCCGAACACTGAAGCTTTCTTT; CDR3 protein: CASSYDSPNTEAFF
D gene: -; J gene: TRBJ1-5; V gene: TRBV5-6; clone size: -; CDR3 DNA: TGTGCCAGCAGCTATGGACAGTATAGCAATCAGCCCCAGCATTTT; CDR3 protein: CASSYGQYSNQPQHF
D gene: -; J gene: TRBJ2-4; V gene: TRBV6-5; clone size: -; CDR3 DNA: TGTGCCAGCAGTTCTTTGTTGGGGGGCAAAAACATTCAGTACTTC; CDR3 protein: CASSSLLGGKNIQYF
D gene: TRBD1; J gene: TRBJ1-1; V gene: TRBV12-3/TRBV12-4; clone size: -; CDR3 DNA: TGTGCCAGCAGGGCAGGGGGCAGCACTGAAGCTTTCTTT; CDR3 protein: CASRAGGSTEAFF
D gene: -; J gene: TRBJ1-1; V gene: TRBV19; clone size: -; CDR3 DNA: TGTGCCAGTAGTATAGTACAAGGGGGCACTGAAGCTTTCTTT; CDR3 protein: CASSIVQGGTEAFF
D gene: -; J gene: TRBJ2-5; V gene: TRBV14; clone size: -; CDR3 DNA: TGTGCCAGCAGCCGGGGGGTACAAGAGACCCAGTACTTC; CDR3 protein: CASSRGVQETQYF
D gene: -; J gene: TRBJ2-7; V gene: TRBV2; clone size: -; CDR3 DNA: TGTGCCAGCAGGAGGGGGGATATAGCGGGCCCCTCCTACGAGCAGTACTTC; CDR3 protein: CASRRGDIAGPSYEQYF
D gene: -; J gene: TRBJ2-2; V gene: TRBV6-5; clone size: -; CDR3 DNA: TGTGCCAGCAGTTACCAGCTGTCGAACACCGGGGAGCTGTTTTTT; CDR3 protein: CASSYQLSNTGELFF
D gene: -; J gene: TRBJ2-1; V gene: TRBV7-9; clone size: -; CDR3 DNA: TGTGCCAGCAGCGACGGGGACTCCTACAATGAGCAGTTCTTC; CDR3 protein: CASSDGDSYNEQFF
D gene: -; J gene: TRBJ2-7; V gene: TRBV19; clone size: few; CDR3 DNA: TGTGCCAGTAGTATGAAGGGATACTACGAGCAGTACTTC; CDR3 protein: CASSMKGYYEQYF
D gene: -; J gene: TRBJ2-7; V gene: TRBV5-5; clone size: -; CDR3 DNA: TGTGCCAGCAGCTTGGTCCCAGGTGACTACGAGCAGTACTTC; CDR3 protein: CASSLVPGDYEQYF
D gene: TRBD1; J gene: TRBJ2-1; V gene: TRBV6-5; clone size: -; CDR3 DNA: TGTGCCAGCAGCGGGACAGGGAGGAATGAGCAGTTCTTC; CDR3 protein: CASSGTGRNEQFF
D gene: -; J gene: TRBJ2-4; V gene: TRBV11-2; clone size: -; CDR3 DNA: TGTGCCAGCAGCTTACCACCCGGCGTCTTGGCCAAAAACATTCAGTACTTC; CDR3 protein: CASSLPPGVLAKNIQYF
D gene: -; J gene: TRBJ2-7; V gene: TRBV11-2; clone size: -; CDR3 DNA: TGTGCCAGCAGCTTAGGCGCTCGGGAAGAGTACTTC; CDR3 protein: CASSLGAREEYF
D gene: TRBD1; J gene: TRBJ2-1; V gene: TRBV6-2/TRBV6-3; clone size: -; CDR3 DNA: TGTGCCAGCAGTTACTCGATCGGGGACAGCGATTACAATGAGCAGTTCTTC; CDR3 protein: CASSYSIGDSDYNEQFF
D gene: -; J gene: TRBJ1-3; V gene: TRBV6-1; clone size: few; CDR3 DNA: TGTGCCAGCAGTGAAGCTCCAGACTCTGGAAACACCATATATTTT; CDR3 protein: CASSEAPDSGNTIYF
D gene: -; J gene: TRBJ2-7; V gene: TRBV19; clone size: -; CDR3 DNA: TGTGCCAGTAGTATAGGTGGGCTGCGCGAGCAGTACTTC; CDR3 protein: CASSIGGLREQYF
D gene: -; J gene: TRBJ2-7; V gene: TRBV5-4; clone size: few; CDR3 DNA: TGTGCCAGCAGCTCGTTTGGGTACGAGCAGTACTTC; CDR3 protein: CASSSFGYEQYF
D gene: -; J gene: TRBJ1-1; V gene: TRBV19; clone size: -; CDR3 DNA: TGTGCCAGTAGTATTAGAGAAAACACTGAAGCTTTCTTT; CDR3 protein: CASSIRENTEAFF
D gene: -; J gene: TRBJ1-4; V gene: TRBV7-8; clone size: -; CDR3 DNA: TGTGCCAGCAGCTCAAGGGGCCAGGGAGGCGAAAAACTGTTTTTT; CDR3 protein: CASSSRGQGGEKLFF